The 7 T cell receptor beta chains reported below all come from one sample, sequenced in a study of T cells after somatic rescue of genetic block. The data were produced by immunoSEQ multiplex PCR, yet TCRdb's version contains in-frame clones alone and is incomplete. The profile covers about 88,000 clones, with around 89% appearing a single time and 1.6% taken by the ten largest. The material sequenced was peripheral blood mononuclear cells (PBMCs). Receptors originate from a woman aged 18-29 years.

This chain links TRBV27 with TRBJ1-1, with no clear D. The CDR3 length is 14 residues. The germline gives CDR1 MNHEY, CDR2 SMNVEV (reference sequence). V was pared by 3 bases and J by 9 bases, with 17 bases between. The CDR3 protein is CASSFSALGSQAFF. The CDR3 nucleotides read TGTGCCAGCAGTTTTTCCGCCCTGGGTTCGCAAGCTTTCTTT.

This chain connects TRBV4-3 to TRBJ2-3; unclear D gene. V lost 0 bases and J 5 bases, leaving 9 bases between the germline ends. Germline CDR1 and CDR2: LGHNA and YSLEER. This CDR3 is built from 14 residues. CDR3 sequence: CASSQERTEDTQYF. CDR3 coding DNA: TGCGCCAGCAGCCAAGAGAGGACGGAAGATACGCAGTATTTT.

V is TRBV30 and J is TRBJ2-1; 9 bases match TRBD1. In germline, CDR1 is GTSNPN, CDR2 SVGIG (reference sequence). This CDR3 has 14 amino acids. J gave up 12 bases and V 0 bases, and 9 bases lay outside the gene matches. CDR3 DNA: TGTGCCTGGAGTGTAGGGACAGGGAGGCACGTGCAGTTCTTC. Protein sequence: CAWSVGTGRHVQFF.

Here the CDR3 DNA reads TGCGCCAGCAGCTTGGCCTCGGGGGAGACCTACGAGCAGTACTTC. Its translation: CASSLASGETYEQYF. V usage is TRBV5-1 and J usage is TRBJ2-7; a possible D gene is TRBD2 (6 bases). Per germline, CDR1 SGHRS and CDR2 YFSETQ. The CDR3 totals 15 residues. Trimming took 0 bases from V and 2 from J, leaving 12 bases between them. The full variable domain, rest sourced from reference TRBV5-1 and TRBJ2-7, is KAGVTQTPRYLIKTRGQQVTLSCSPISGHRSVSWYQQTPGQGLQFLFEYFSETQRNKGNFPGRFSGRQFSNSRSEMNVSTLELGDSALYLCASSLASGETYEQYFGPGTRLTVT.

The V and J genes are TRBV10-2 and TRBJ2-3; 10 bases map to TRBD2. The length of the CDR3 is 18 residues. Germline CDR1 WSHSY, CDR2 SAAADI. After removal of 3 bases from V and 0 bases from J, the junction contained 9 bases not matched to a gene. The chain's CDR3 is CASSDRLAGATSTDTQYF. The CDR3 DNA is TGCGCCAGCAGTGATCGTCTAGCGGGAGCTACTAGCACAGATACGCAGTATTTT.

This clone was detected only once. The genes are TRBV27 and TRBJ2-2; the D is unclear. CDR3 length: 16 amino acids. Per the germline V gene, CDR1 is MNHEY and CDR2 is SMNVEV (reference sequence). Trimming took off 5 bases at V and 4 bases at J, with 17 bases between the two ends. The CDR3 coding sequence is TGTGCCAGCAGTCCGTGGGGTGCTCTAACCACCGGGGAGCTGTTTTTT. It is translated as CASSPWGALTTGELFF.

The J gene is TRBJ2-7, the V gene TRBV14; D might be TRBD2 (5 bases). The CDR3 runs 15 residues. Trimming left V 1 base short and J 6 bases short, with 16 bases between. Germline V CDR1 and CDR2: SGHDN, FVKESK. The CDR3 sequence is CASSQVGGGPGEQYF. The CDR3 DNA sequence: TGTGCCAGCAGCCAAGTAGGAGGAGGTCCGGGCGAGCAGTACTTC.